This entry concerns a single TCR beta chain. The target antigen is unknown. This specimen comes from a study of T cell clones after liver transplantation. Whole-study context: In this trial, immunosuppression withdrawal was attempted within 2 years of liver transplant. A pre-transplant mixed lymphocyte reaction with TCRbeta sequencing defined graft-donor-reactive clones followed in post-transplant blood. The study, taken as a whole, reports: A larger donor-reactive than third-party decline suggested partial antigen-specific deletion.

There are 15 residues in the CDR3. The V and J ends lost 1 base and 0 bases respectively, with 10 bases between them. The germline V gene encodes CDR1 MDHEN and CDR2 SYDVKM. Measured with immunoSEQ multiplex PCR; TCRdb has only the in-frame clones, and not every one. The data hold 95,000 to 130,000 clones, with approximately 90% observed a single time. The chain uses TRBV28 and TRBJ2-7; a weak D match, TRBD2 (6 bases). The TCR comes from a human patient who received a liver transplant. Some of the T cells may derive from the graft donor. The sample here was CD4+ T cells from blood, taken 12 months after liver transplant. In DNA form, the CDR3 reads TGTGCCAGCAGTTTATCTAGCGCCACCTCCTACGAGCAGTACTTC. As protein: CASSLSSATSYEQYF.